Listed below are T cell receptor beta chains from one sample, sequenced in a study of CD8+CD57+ T cells in acquired aplastic anemia. Using its own MiXCR run on the reads, TCRdb lists one record per CDR3 protein. The top ten clones hold approximately 8.2% of a sample with under 350,000 distinct CDR3 sequences, around three fifths of them seen once. Sequencing was carried out using sorted CD4+, CD8+, or CD8+CD57+ T cells (not recorded which) from PBMCs. These receptors were obtained from a human donor with severe aplastic anemia or a healthy control (not recorded which). CDR3s leave out the opening cysteine and the closing phenylalanine or tryptophan. The order of the fields is clone size, V gene, CDR3 protein. Size is stated for part of the rows, as once, few or many counts, or as a class when the clone is expanded.

NA,TRBV9,ASSPAGTGGPGTEAF
once,TRBV7-9,ASSFGGSGRVAF
NA,TRBV5-1,ASSLTSGSNYEQY
many,TRBV6-5,ASSPTPGTTYEQY
NA,TRBV7-8,ASSQTRGGLSEKLF
NA,TRBV7-2,ASSTKTGIGNTIY
NA,TRBV5-6,ASSLSGQVYGYT
NA,TRBV19,ASRHRGGERPQH
NA,TRBV25-1,ASSGPGQGAFGELF
few,TRBV15,ATSSPVRLEEKLF
once,TRBV2,ASSEQGFGYT
few,TRBV7-2,ASSPWGVVRSPLH
many,TRBV29-1,SVEGGRFYEQY
many,TRBV12-3/TRBV12-4,ASSLTLAGGGD
NA,TRBV18,ASSPRDRGNTGELF